One T cell receptor beta chain is described in this entry. No antigen is known for it. Data came from immunoSEQ multiplex PCR; TCRdb stores just in-frame clones and leaves some out. The table shows roughly 1,000,000 clones, with approximately 78% occurring only once. The ends were cut back, 2 bases at V and 3 bases at J, with 14 bases in the middle. The CDR3 sequence is 16 residues long. This sample was included in a study of shared clonotypes between healthy human individuals. General study findings and limits: Researchers sampled blood only, noting tissue repertoires likely differ.

The rearrangement joins TRBV23-1 to TRBJ1-5, with TRBD1 as a possible D gene (6 bases). TRBV23-1 falls under the ORF class, with uncertain function. This clonotype was sampled from a man aged 18 to 30 in good health. Some clones in this sample may be carry-over from other donors' samples. The sample taken for sequencing was memory CD4+ T cells from PBMCs. Subset in this sample: CD45RA-negative fraction. CDR3 sequence reads: CASSQNAGGHNQPQHF. The DNA of the CDR3 is TGCGCCAGCAGTCAAAACGCGGGGGGACACAATCAGCCCCAGCATTTT.